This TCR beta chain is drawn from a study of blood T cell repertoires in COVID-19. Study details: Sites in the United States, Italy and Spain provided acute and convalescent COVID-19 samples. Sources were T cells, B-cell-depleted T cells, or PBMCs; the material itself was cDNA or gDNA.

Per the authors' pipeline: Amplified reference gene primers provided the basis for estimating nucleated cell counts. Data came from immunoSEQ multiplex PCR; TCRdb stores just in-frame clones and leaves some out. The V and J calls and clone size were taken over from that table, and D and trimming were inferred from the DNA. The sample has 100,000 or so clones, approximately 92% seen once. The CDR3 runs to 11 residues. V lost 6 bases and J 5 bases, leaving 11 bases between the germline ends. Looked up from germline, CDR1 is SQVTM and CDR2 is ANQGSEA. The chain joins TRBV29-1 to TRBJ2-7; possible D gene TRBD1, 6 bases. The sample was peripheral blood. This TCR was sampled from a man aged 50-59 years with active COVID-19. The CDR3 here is CSVSRGNEQYF. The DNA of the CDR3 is TGCAGCGTGAGCAGGGGTAACGAGCAGTACTTC.